This TCR beta chain was sequenced in a study of CD8+ T cells in alopecia areata. Treatment: oral pan-JAK inhibitor, 5-10 mg twice daily. Investigators isolated RNA and reverse transcribed it into cDNA to act as the sequencing template. Measured with immunoSEQ multiplex PCR; TCRdb has only the in-frame clones, and not every one. The data show 150,000 to 200,000 clones, roughly 60% seen once. V was trimmed by 0 bases and J by 2 bases, leaving 9 bases between them. The CDR3 totals 14 residues. Germline V gene lookup returns CDR1 SGHRS and CDR2 YFSETQ. The sequenced sample was CD4+ T cells sorted from blood, obtained at week 24, from a patient treated with tofacitinib. V is TRBV5-1 and J is TRBJ2-7, with D unclear. The receptor's source is a human donor with alopecia areata. The CDR3 sequence is CASSLVQEPYEQYF. The DNA of the CDR3 is TGCGCCAGCAGCTTGGTCCAGGAACCCTACGAGCAGTACTTC. Drawing the rest from reference TRBV5-1 and TRBJ2-7, the complete variable domain is KAGVTQTPRYLIKTRGQQVTLSCSPISGHRSVSWYQQTPGQGLQFLFEYFSETQRNKGNFPGRFSGRQFSNSRSEMNVSTLELGDSALYLCASSLVQEPYEQYFGPGTRLTVT.